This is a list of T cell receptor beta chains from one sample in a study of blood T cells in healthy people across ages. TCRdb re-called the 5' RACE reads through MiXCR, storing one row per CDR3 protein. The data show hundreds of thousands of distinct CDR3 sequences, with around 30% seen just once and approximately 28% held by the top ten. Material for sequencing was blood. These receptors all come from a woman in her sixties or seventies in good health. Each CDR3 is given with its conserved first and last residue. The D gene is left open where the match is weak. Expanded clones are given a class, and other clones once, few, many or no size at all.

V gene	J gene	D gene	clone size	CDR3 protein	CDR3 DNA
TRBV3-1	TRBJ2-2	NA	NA	CASSQDTANTGELFF	TGTGCCAGCAGCCAGGATACAGCGAACACCGGGGAGCTGTTTTTT
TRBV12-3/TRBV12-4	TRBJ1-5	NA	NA	CASTIAPNQPQHF	TGTGCCAGCACCATCGCCCCTAATCAGCCCCAGCATTTT
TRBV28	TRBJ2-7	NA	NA	CASSLILRRGTAALYEQYF	TGTGCCAGCAGTTTAATATTAAGGCGCGGGACAGCGGCCCTCTACGAGCAGTACTTC
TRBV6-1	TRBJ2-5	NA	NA	CASSESREEFF	TGTGCCAGCAGTGAATCCCGGGAAGAGTTCTTC
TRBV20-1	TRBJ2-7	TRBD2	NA	CSAGRSGSLNEQYF	TGCAGTGCTGGTCGGAGCGGGAGTCTAAACGAGCAGTACTTC
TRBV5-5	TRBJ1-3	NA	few	CASSFWGSGNTIYF	TGTGCCAGCAGCTTCTGGGGCTCTGGAAACACCATATATTTT
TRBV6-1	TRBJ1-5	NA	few	CASSEAGRSNQPQHF	TGTGCCAGCAGTGAAGCGGGGCGGAGCAATCAGCCCCAGCATTTT
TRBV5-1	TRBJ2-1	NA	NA	CASKRDTPLKGEQFF	TGCGCCAGTAAGCGGGACACTCCCCTAAAGGGTGAGCAGTTCTTC
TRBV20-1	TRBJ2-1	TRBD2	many	CSARDLAGVYNEQFF	TGCAGTGCTAGAGATCTAGCGGGGGTATACAATGAGCAGTTCTTC
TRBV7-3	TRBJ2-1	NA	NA	CASSLGVERGSYNEQFF	TGTGCCAGCAGCTTGGGGGTTGAGCGTGGTTCCTACAATGAGCAGTTCTTC